One and the same sample provided the 23 T cell receptor beta chains below, sequenced in a study of beta chain features in type 1 diabetes. Every bit of the isolated RNA underwent reverse transcription, so sequencing read expressed TCRB transcripts. Sequencing was performed with immunoSEQ multiplex PCR; in TCRdb, only in-frame clones are kept and a portion is missing. The table shows around 180,000 clones, with about 13% occurring only once. Material: central memory CD4+ T cells from blood. Receptors were obtained from a woman aged 18-35 years in good health.

The rearrangement joins TRBV28 to TRBJ1-5; 7 bases are a match to TRBD1. V shed 10 bases, J shed 5 bases, and the junction held 5 bases outside the gene matches. This CDR3 is 12 amino acids long. CDR1 and CDR2 from the germline V gene are MDHEN and SYDVKM. CDR3 residues: CATWTGDQPQHF. The CDR3, as DNA: TGTGCCACCTGGACAGGTGATCAGCCCCAGCATTTT.

This clone was detected a few times. The rearrangement links TRBV2 to TRBJ1-1; D is unclear. CDR1 and CDR2 from the germline V gene are SNHLY and FYNNEI. V was cut by 7 bases and J by 0 bases, with 9 bases left in between. CDR3 length equals 13 residues. Here the CDR3 reads CASTAGLNTEAFF. As DNA, the CDR3 is TGTGCCAGCACCGCGGGCCTGAACACTGAAGCTTTCTTT.

This clone was counted a few times. This chain connects TRBV4-1 to TRBJ2-6; no clear D gene. The CDR3 has 17 residues. Germline V gene sequence: CDR1 MGHRA, CDR2 YSYEKL. Deletions cut 6 bases from V and 2 bases from J, with 17 bases between. CDR3 in DNA: TGCGCCAGCAGACACATGGGTGTAGGAGCTGGGGCCAACGTCCTGACTTTC. Its translation is CASRHMGVGAGANVLTF.

This clone turned up a few times. The gene calls are TRBV2 and TRBJ2-5, with unresolved D. Germline lookup yields CDR1 SNHLY and CDR2 FYNNEI. The CDR3 extends over 14 amino acids. V was pared by 3 bases and J by 3 bases, with 11 bases between. CDR3 sequence: CASSELRTEETQYF. The DNA for the CDR3 is TGTGCCAGCAGTGAGTTGCGTACCGAAGAGACCCAGTACTTC. Based on the CDR3 plus reference TRBV2 and TRBJ2-5, the full variable domain is EPEVTQTPSHQVTQMGQEVILRCVPISNHLYFYWYRQILGQKVEFLVSFYNNEISEKSEIFDDQFSVERPDGSNFTLKIRSTKLEDSAMYFCASSELRTEETQYFGPGTRLLVL.

This clone was observed a few times. The V and J genes are TRBV7-9 and TRBJ2-3, with 8 bases that match TRBD2. Losses at the gene ends were 5 bases for V and 1 base for J; bases not matched to a gene: 5. Per the germline V gene, CDR1 is SEHNR and CDR2 is FQNEAQ (reference sequence). The CDR3 loop spans 15 amino acids. CDR3 amino acids: CASSQSAGGTDTQYF. As DNA, the CDR3 is TGTGCCAGCAGCCAGTCAGCGGGAGGCACAGATACGCAGTATTTT.

V usage is TRBV5-1 and J usage is TRBJ1-2; 9 nucleotides agree with TRBD1. V was clipped by 0 bases and J by 7 bases; unmatched bases: 4. The CDR3 covers 14 residues. CDR1 is SGHRS and CDR2 is YFSETQ in the germline V gene. The CDR3 nucleotides are TGCGCCAGCAGCTTGGGGGGACAGGGAGGTGGCTACACCTTC. Its protein is CASSLGGQGGGYTF.

DNA of the CDR3: TGTGCCAGCAGCCCGGGGGGCCAGCGGGACCAGGAGCAGTTCTTC. Translated, it gives CASSPGGQRDQEQFF. The chain employs TRBV7-2 and TRBJ2-1; maybe TRBD2 (7 bases). V dropped 5 bases and J dropped 10 bases, with 21 bases sitting between them. The germline gives CDR1 SGHTA, CDR2 FQGNSA. This CDR3 contains 15 residues.

This clone was counted only a few times. The gene calls are TRBV2 and TRBJ2-7, with TRBD1 identical over 7 bases. The V and J ends lost 1 base and 3 bases, in that order; junction bases with no gene match: 9. CDR3 length: 16 residues. Germline V gene data show CDR1 as SNHLY and CDR2 as FYNNEI. The CDR3 loop is CASSEGRGQLFYEQYF. DNA of the CDR3: TGTGCCAGCAGTGAAGGTCGGGGACAGTTATTCTACGAGCAGTACTTC.

V is TRBV5-1 and J is TRBJ2-5; D might be TRBD2 (5 bases). V was trimmed by 0 bases and J by 5 bases, leaving 17 bases between them. Germline V lookup: CDR1 SGHRS, CDR2 YFSETQ. The CDR3 loop spans 16 amino acids. The CDR3 DNA is TGCGCCAGCAGCTTGGACCCCTTGCGGGCGGTGGAGACCCAGTACTTC. The encoded protein is CASSLDPLRAVETQYF. The entire variable domain, with the rest obtained from reference TRBV5-1 and TRBJ2-5, is as follows: KAGVTQTPRYLIKTRGQQVTLSCSPISGHRSVSWYQQTPGQGLQFLFEYFSETQRNKGNFPGRFSGRQFSNSRSEMNVSTLELGDSALYLCASSLDPLRAVETQYFGPGTRLLVL.

This clone has a handful of counts. This chain connects TRBV5-1 to TRBJ1-2, with TRBD1 matching over 10 bases. The CDR3 is 13 residues long. CDR1 is SGHRS and CDR2 is YFSETQ in the germline V gene. V shed 3 bases, J shed 8 bases, and the junction held 4 bases outside the gene matches. CDR3 region: CASSWDRGKGYTF. The CDR3 region has the DNA TGCGCCAGCAGCTGGGACAGGGGTAAAGGCTACACCTTC.

The genes are TRBV5-1 and TRBJ1-1, with 10 bases aligning to TRBD1. The junction had 8 bases not matched to a gene; V was cut back by 4 bases and J by 5 bases. Germline values: CDR1 SGHRS, CDR2 YFSETQ. The CDR3 length is 15 residues. The CDR3 sequence: CASSGTDRGRTEAFF. CDR3 in DNA: TGCGCCAGCAGCGGGACTGACAGGGGGCGAACTGAAGCTTTCTTT.

This clone was seen repeatedly, ten times or more. The chain couples TRBV27 to TRBJ2-1; the D gene is possibly TRBD1 (6 bases). V dropped 2 bases and J dropped 12 bases, with 20 bases sitting between them. The CDR3 sequence is 15 residues long. CDR1 MNHEY and CDR2 SMNVEV come from the germline V gene (reference sequence). CDR3 bases: TGTGCCAGCAGTTTAGGGGGCGGTACCGGAAGAGTGCAGTTCTTC. Translated: CASSLGGGTGRVQFF.

The chain combines TRBV2 with TRBJ1-2; possible D gene TRBD1, 5 bases. With 2 bases removed from V and 2 bases from J, the gap between germline ends came to 6 bases. The CDR3 contains 13 residues. Per the germline V gene, CDR1 is SNHLY and CDR2 is FYNNEI. CDR3 sequence (DNA): TGTGCCAGCAGTGAACAGGGAAACTATGGCTACACCTTC. It translates to CASSEQGNYGYTF.

The chain links TRBV30 to TRBJ1-1; D remains ambiguous. The CDR3 is 13 amino acids. The V gene's germline CDR1 is GTSNPN and CDR2 SVGIG (reference sequence). The V end was cut by 2 bases, the J end by 3 bases, with 10 bases between. The DNA for the CDR3 is TGTGCCTGGAGTCCCGAGCCCCACACTGAAGCTTTCTTT. This translates into CAWSPEPHTEAFF.

In this sample, this clone turned up a few times. CDR3 residues: CASFKSGANVLTF. As DNA, the CDR3 is TGTGCCAGCTTCAAATCTGGGGCCAACGTCCTGACTTTC. This chain connects TRBV6-5 to TRBJ2-6, with no clear D. Germline values: CDR1 MNHEY, CDR2 SVGAGI. V was trimmed by 8 bases and J by 1 base, leaving 6 bases between them. There are 13 residues in the CDR3.

The gene calls are TRBV5-1 and TRBJ1-2; D might be TRBD1 (5 bases). V was pared by 0 bases and J by 7 bases, with 16 bases between. CDR1 is SGHRS and CDR2 is YFSETQ in the germline V gene. The CDR3 is 15 residues long. DNA for the CDR3: TGCGCCAGCAGCTTGGGGACGAATCAGGGTTCTGGCTACACCTTC. This encodes CASSLGTNQGSGYTF.

This clone occurred a few times. CDR3 sequence: CASSRQGKNYGYTF. The DNA of the CDR3 is TGCGCCAGCAGCAGACAGGGAAAGAACTATGGCTACACCTTC. The gene calls are TRBV4-1 and TRBJ1-2; 7 bases agree with TRBD1. The J segment lost 2 bases and the V segment lost 5 bases, leaving 5 bases of the junction unmatched. The CDR3 totals 14 residues. Germline CDR1 MGHRA, CDR2 YSYEKL.

This clone was seen at least ten times. At the DNA level, this CDR3 is encoded by other sequences in the same sample as well. Here the CDR3 reads CSVERDRNTEAFF. DNA of the CDR3: TGCAGCGTTGAAAGGGACAGGAACACTGAAGCTTTCTTT. The chain recombines TRBV29-1 with TRBJ1-1; 7 bases are a match to TRBD1. J lost 1 base, V lost 2 bases, and 1 base had no gene match. The CDR3 runs to 13 residues. CDR1 and CDR2 from the germline V gene are SQVTM and ANQGSEA. The complete variable domain, with remaining parts taken from reference TRBV29-1 and TRBJ1-1, reads SAVISQKPSRDICQRGTSLTIQCQVDSQVTMMFWYRQQPGQSLTLIATANQGSEATYESGFVIDKFPISRPNLTFSTLTVSNMSPEDSSIYLCSVERDRNTEAFFGQGTRLTVV.

The J gene is TRBJ1-2, the V gene TRBV27; 8 bases are a match to TRBD1. V dropped 5 bases and J dropped 4; count of bases not matched to a gene: 6. The germline V gene encodes CDR1 MNHEY and CDR2 SMNVEV (reference sequence). The CDR3 extends over 14 amino acids. The CDR3 region has the DNA TGTGCCAGCAGTCCACAGGGGGGTAGCTATGGCTACACCTTC. Translated: CASSPQGGSYGYTF.

The sample holds a few counts of this clone. The chain combines TRBV6-6 with TRBJ2-7; 9 bases line up with TRBD1. CDR1 MNHNY and CDR2 SVGAGI come from the germline V gene (reference sequence). The trim removed 7 bases at V and 0 bases at J, leaving 4 bases unmatched. This CDR3 region has 14 residues. The CDR3 loop is CASNDRGSSYEQYF. DNA for the CDR3: TGTGCCAGCAATGACAGGGGGAGCTCCTACGAGCAGTACTTC.

V gene TRBV10-3 combines with J gene TRBJ2-3, with 13 bases fitting TRBD2. With 4 bases clipped from V and 0 bases from J, the junction kept 4 bases outside the gene matches. Germline assignment: CDR1 ENHRY and CDR2 SYGVKD. CDR3 length equals 17 residues. The CDR3 sequence is CAISGTSGRVSTDTQYF. Written as DNA, the CDR3 is TGTGCCATCAGTGGGACTAGCGGGAGAGTGAGCACAGATACGCAGTATTTT.

In this sample, this clone turned up a few times. The rearrangement uses TRBV30 and TRBJ2-1; 8 nucleotides align to TRBD1. From germline, CDR1 is GTSNPN and CDR2 SVGIG (reference sequence). The ends lost 3 bases at V and 5 bases at J; junction bases unmatched: 9. The CDR3 extends over 15 amino acids. The CDR3 loop is CAWRRIGQGDNEQFF. The CDR3 DNA reads as TGTGCCTGGAGAAGAATCGGACAGGGCGACAATGAGCAGTTCTTC.

This CDR3 reads CASSFGTGRADTQYF. CDR3 in DNA: TGTGCCAGCAGTTTTGGGACAGGGAGGGCAGATACGCAGTATTTT. V and J are TRBV28 and TRBJ2-3; 9 bases agree with TRBD1. The CDR3 loop spans 15 amino acids. The germline CDR1 and CDR2 sequences are MDHEN and SYDVKM. J lost 4 bases, V lost 3 bases, and 5 bases had no gene match.